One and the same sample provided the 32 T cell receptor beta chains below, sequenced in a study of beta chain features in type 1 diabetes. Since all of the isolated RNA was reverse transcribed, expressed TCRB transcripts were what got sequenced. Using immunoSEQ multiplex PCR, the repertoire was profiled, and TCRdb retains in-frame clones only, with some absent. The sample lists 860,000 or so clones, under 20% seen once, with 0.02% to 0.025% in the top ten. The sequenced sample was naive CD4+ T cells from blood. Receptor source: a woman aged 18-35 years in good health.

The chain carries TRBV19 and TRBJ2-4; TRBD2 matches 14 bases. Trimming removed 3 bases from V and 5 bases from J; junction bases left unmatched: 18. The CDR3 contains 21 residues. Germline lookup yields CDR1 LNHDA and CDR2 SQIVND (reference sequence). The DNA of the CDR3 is TGTGCCAGTAGTATGGTTAGGACTAGCGGGAGGACTCTCCTAACGGAAAACATTCAGTACTTC. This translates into CASSMVRTSGRTLLTENIQYF.

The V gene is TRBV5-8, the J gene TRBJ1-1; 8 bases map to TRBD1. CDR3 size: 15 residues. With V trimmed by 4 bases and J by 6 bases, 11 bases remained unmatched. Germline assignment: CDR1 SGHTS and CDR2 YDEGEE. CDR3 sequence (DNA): TGTGCCAGCAGCCCGGACAGGGCATTCTTATCTGAAGCTTTCTTT. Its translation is CASSPDRAFLSEAFF.

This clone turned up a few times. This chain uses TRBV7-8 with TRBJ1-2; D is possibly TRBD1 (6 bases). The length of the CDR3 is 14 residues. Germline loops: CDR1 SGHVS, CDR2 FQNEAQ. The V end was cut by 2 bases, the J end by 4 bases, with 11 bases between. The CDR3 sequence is CASSLQGNGYGYTF. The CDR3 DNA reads TGTGCCAGCAGCTTACAGGGGAACGGCTATGGCTACACCTTC.

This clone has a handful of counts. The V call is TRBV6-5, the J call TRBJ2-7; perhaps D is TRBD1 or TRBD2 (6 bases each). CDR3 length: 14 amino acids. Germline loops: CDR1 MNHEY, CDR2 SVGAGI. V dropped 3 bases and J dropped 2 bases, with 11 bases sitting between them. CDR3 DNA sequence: TGTGCCAGCAGTTATGGGGGGCGCGCCTACGAGCAGTACTTC. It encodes CASSYGGRAYEQYF.

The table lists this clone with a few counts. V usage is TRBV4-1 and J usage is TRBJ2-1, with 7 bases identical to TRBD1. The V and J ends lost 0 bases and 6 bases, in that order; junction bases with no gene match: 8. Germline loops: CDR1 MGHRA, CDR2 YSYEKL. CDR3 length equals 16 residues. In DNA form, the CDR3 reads TGCGCCAGCAGCCAAGATCCAGGAACAGGGGCCAATGAGCAGTTCTTC. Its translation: CASSQDPGTGANEQFF.

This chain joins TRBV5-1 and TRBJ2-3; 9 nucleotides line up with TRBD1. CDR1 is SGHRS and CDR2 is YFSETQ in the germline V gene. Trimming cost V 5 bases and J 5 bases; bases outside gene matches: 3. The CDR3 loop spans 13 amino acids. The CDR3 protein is CASRAGQGDTQYF. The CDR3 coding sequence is TGCGCCAGCAGGGCGGGACAGGGAGATACGCAGTATTTT.

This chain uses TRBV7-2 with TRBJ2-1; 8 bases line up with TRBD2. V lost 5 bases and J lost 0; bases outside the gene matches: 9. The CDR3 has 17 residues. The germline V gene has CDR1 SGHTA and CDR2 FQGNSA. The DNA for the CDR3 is TGTGCCAGCAGCACCCAACTAGCGGTGAGCTCCTACAATGAGCAGTTCTTC. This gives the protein CASSTQLAVSSYNEQFF.

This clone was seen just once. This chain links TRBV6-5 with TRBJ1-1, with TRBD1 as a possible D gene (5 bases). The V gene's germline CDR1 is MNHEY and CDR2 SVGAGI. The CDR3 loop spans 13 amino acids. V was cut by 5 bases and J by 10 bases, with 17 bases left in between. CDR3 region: CASSTGTSITAFF. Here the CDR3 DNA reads TGTGCCAGCAGTACCGGGACTTCCATTACAGCTTTCTTT.

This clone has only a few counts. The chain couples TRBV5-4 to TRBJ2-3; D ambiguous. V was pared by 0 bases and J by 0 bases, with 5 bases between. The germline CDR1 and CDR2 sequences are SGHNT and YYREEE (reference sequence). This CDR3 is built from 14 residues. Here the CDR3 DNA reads TGTGCCAGCAGCTTGGGTGCGAGCACAGATACGCAGTATTTT. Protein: CASSLGASTDTQYF.

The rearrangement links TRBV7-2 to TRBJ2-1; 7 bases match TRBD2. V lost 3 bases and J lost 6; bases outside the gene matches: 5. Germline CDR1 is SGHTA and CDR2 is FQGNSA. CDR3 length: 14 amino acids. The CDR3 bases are TGTGCCAGCAGCTTTGGGACTAATCTCAATGAGCAGTTCTTC. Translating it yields CASSFGTNLNEQFF. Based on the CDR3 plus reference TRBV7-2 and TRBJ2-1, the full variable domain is GAGVSQSPSNKVTEKGKDVELRCDPISGHTALYWYRQSLGQGLEFLIYFQGNSAPDKSGLPSDRFSAERTGGSVSTLTIQRTQQEDSAVYLCASSFGTNLNEQFFGPGTRLTVL.

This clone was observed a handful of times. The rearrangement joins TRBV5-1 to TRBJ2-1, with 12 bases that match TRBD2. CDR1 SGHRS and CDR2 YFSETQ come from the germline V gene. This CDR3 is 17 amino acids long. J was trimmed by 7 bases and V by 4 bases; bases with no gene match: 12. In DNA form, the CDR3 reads TGCGCCAGCAGCGCTGGGGTGGCTAGCGGGAGGGCGAATGAGCAGTTCTTC. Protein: CASSAGVASGRANEQFF. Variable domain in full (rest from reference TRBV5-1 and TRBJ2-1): KAGVTQTPRYLIKTRGQQVTLSCSPISGHRSVSWYQQTPGQGLQFLFEYFSETQRNKGNFPGRFSGRQFSNSRSEMNVSTLELGDSALYLCASSAGVASGRANEQFFGPGTRLTVL.

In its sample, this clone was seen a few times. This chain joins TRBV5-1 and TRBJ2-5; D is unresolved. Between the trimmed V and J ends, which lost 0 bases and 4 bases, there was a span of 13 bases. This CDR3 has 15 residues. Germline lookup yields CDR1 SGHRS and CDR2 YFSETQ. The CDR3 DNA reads TGCGCCAGCAGCTTGGAAGGGCCAGTCGGAGAGACCCAGTACTTC. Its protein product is CASSLEGPVGETQYF.

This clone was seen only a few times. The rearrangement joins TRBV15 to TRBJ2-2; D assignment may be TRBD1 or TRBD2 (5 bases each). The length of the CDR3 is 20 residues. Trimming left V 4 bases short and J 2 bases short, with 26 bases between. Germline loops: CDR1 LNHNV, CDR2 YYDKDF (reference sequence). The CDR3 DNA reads TGTGCCACCAGCAACACCCTCGGGGCTAGGATCCGCAGAAACACCGGGGAGCTGTTTTTT. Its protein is CATSNTLGARIRRNTGELFF. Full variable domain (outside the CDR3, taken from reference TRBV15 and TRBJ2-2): DAMVIQNPRYQVTQFGKPVTLSCSQTLNHNVMYWYQQKSSQAPKLLFHYYDKDFNNEADTPDNFQSRRPNTSFCFLDIRSPGLGDTAMYLCATSNTLGARIRRNTGELFFGEGSRLTVL.

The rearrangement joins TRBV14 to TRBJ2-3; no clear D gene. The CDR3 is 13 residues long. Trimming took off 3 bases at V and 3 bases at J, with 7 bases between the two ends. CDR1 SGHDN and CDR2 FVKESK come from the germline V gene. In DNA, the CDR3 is TGTGCCAGCAGCCAGGGATGGACAGATACGCAGTATTTT. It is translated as CASSQGWTDTQYF.

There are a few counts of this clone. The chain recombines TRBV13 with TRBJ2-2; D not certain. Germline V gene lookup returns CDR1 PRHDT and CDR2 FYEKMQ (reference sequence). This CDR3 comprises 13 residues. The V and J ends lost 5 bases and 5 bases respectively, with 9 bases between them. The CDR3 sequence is CASSPRPTGELFF. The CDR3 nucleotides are TGTGCCAGCAGCCCGCGGCCTACCGGGGAGCTGTTTTTT. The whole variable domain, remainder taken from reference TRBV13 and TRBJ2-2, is AAGVIQSPRHLIKEKRETATLKCYPIPRHDTVYWYQQGPGQDPQFLISFYEKMQSDKGSIPDRFSAQQFSDYHSELNMSSLELGDSALYFCASSPRPTGELFFGEGSRLTVL.

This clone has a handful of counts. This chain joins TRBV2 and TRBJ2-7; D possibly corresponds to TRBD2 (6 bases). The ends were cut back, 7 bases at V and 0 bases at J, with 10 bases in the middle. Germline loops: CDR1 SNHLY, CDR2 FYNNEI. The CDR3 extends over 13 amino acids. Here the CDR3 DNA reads TGTGCCAGCATCCGGGGGAGCTCCTACGAGCAGTACTTC. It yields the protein CASIRGSSYEQYF.

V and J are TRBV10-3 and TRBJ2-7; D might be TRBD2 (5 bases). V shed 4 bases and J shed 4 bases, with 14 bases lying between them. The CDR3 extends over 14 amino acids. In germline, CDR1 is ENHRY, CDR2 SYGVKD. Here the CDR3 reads CAISVSEGAYEQYF. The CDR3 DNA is TGTGCCATCAGTGTCTCCGAGGGAGCTTACGAGCAGTACTTC.

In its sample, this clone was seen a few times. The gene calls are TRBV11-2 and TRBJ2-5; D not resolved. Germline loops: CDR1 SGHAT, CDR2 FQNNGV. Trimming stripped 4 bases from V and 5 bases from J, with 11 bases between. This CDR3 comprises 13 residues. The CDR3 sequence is CASSSGPRETQYF. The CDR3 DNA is TGTGCCAGCAGCTCAGGTCCACGGGAGACCCAGTACTTC. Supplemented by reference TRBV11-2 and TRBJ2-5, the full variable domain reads EAGVAQSPRYKIIEKRQSVAFWCNPISGHATLYWYQQILGQGPKLLIQFQNNGVVDDSQLPKDRFSAERLKGVDSTLKIQPAKLEDSAVYLCASSSGPRETQYFGPGTRLLVL.

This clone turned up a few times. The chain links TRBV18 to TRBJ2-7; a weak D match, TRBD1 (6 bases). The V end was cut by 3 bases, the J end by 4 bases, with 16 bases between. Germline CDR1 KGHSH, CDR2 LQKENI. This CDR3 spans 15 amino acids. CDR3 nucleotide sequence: TGTGCCAGCTCACCGGGGGCTATTCCTTGGTACGAGCAGTACTTC. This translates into CASSPGAIPWYEQYF.

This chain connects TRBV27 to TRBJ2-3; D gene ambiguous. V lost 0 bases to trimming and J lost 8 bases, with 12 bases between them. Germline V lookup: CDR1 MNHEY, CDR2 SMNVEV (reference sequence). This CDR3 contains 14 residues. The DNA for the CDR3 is TGTGCCAGCAGTTTATCGATAAACTTTCCTACGCAGTATTTT. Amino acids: CASSLSINFPTQYF.

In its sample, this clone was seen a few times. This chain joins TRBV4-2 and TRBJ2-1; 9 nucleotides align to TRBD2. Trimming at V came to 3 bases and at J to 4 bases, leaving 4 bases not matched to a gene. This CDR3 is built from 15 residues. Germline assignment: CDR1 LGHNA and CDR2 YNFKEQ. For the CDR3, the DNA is TGTGCCAGCAGCCATGATAGCGGGAGATACAATGAGCAGTTCTTC. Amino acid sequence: CASSHDSGRYNEQFF.

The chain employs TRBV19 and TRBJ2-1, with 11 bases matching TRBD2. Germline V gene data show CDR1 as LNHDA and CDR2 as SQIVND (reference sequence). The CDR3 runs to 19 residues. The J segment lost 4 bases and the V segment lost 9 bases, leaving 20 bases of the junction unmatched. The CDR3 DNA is TGTGCCAGGGGGGGCGCATCGGCTGGGACTAGCGGAGAATACAATGAGCAGTTCTTC. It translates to CARGGASAGTSGEYNEQFF.

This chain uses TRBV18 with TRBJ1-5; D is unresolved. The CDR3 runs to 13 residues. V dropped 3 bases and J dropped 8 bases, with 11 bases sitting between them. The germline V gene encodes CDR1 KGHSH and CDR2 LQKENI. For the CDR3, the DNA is TGTGCCAGCTCACCCGCACGGTTCGAGCCCCAGCATTTT. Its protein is CASSPARFEPQHF.

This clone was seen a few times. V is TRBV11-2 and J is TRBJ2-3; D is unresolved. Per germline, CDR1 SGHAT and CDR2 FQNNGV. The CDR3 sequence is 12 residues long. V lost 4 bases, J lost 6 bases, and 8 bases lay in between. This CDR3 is CASSSSLDTQYF. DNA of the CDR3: TGTGCCAGCAGCTCATCATTGGATACGCAGTATTTT.

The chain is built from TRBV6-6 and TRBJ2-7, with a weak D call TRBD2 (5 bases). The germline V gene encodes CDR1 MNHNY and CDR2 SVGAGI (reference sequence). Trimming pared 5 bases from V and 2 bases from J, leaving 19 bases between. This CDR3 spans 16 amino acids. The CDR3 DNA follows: TGTGCCAGCAGTACGCCCTCCGGACGGGATACCTACGAGCAGTACTTC. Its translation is CASSTPSGRDTYEQYF.

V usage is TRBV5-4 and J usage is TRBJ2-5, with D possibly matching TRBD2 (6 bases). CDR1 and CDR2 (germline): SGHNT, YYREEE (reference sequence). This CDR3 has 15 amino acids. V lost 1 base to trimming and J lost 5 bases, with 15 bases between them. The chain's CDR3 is CASSLSTGERETQYF. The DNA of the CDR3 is TGTGCCAGCAGCTTGTCCACGGGAGAGCGGGAGACCCAGTACTTC.

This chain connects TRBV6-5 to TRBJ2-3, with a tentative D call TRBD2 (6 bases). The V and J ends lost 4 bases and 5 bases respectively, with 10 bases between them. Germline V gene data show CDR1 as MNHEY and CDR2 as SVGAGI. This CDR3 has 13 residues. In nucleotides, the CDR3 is TGTGCCAGCAGTTGGGAGGCTATAGATACGCAGTATTTT. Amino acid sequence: CASSWEAIDTQYF.

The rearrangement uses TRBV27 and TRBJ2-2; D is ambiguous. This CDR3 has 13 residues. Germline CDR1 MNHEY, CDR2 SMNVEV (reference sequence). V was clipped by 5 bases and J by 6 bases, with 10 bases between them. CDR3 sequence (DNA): TGTGCCAGCAGTCGAGGATCGGCCGGGGAGCTGTTTTTT. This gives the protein CASSRGSAGELFF.

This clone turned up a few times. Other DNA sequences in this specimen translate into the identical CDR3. CDR3 in amino acids: CASSLQGGTEAFF. CDR3 in DNA: TGTGCCAGCAGTTTGCAGGGGGGCACTGAAGCTTTCTTT. The gene calls are TRBV7-3 and TRBJ1-1, with 7 bases lining up with TRBD1. Losses at the gene ends were 6 bases for V and 4 bases for J; bases not matched to a gene: 5. There are 13 residues in the CDR3. Germline assignment: CDR1 SGHTA and CDR2 FQGTGA.

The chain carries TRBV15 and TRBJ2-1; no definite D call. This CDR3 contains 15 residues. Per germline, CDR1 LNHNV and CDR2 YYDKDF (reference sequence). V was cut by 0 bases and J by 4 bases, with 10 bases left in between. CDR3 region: CATSREGPRYNEQFF. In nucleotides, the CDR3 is TGTGCCACCAGCAGAGAGGGCCCTAGATACAATGAGCAGTTCTTC. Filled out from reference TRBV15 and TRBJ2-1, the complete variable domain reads DAMVIQNPRYQVTQFGKPVTLSCSQTLNHNVMYWYQQKSSQAPKLLFHYYDKDFNNEADTPDNFQSRRPNTSFCFLDIRSPGLGDTAMYLCATSREGPRYNEQFFGPGTRLTVL.

CDR3: CSARSLGRQYF. The CDR3, as DNA: TGCAGTGCTAGGTCCCTCGGAAGGCAGTACTTC. The chain combines TRBV20-1 with TRBJ2-7; D gene ambiguous. The CDR3 extends over 11 amino acids. Germline V CDR1 and CDR2: DFQATT, SNEGSKA (reference sequence). The germline V and J ends were trimmed by 3 bases and 9 bases, with 12 bases remaining between them.

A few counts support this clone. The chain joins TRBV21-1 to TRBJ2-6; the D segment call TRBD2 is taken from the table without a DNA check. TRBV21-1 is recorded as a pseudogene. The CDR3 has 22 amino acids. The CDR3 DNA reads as TGTGCCAGCAGCAAATGGGGGGGTACAAGGCTTCCTCCCAGCTCTGGGGCCAACGTCCTGACTTTC. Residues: CASSKWGGTRLPPSSGANVLTF.